This is a list of T cell receptor beta chains from one sample in a study of immune reconstitution after stem cell transplant in scleroderma. TCRdb passed the RT-PCR reads through MiXCR, listing each CDR3 protein once. Of about 1,500 distinct CDR3 sequences in the sample, approximately 14% are singletons; the top ten hold approximately 50%. Sampling was done before or after autologous hematopoietic stem cell transplantation (not recorded which). The receptors derive from a female donor with systemic sclerosis. The CDR3 runs from the conserved cysteine through the conserved F or W. Each record gives: clone size, V gene, J gene, D gene, CDR3 DNA, CDR3 protein. The D gene is left open where the match is weak. The size entry is marked missing in some rows and otherwise reads once, few, many or a size class.

>medium-sized|TRBV6-2/TRBV6-3|TRBJ2-2|.
TGTGCCAGCAGTAGGGGCACCGGGGAGCTGTTTTTT
CASSRGTGELFF
>once|TRBV4-2|TRBJ1-2|.
TGTGCCAGCAGCCAAGAGGGGTTGAATGGCTACACCTTC
CASSQEGLNGYTF
>.|TRBV30|TRBJ1-5|.
TGTGCCTGGAGTGTAGGGCGGGGTCAGCCCCAGCATTTT
CAWSVGRGQPQHF
>few|TRBV5-5|TRBJ1-6|TRBD1
TGTGCCAGCAGCCCAATTAGGGGGCAGGGGACGGTCCGGCCACCCCTCCACTTT
CASSPIRGQGTVRPPLHF
>once|TRBV5-4|TRBJ1-1|.
TGTGCCAGCAGCTTGTGGGGGGCGAACACTGAAGCTTTCTTT
CASSLWGANTEAFF
>few|TRBV6-5|TRBJ2-6|.
TGTGCCAGCATTTACCAGGACAGCCAGAGCGGGGCCAACGTCCTGACTTTC
CASIYQDSQSGANVLTF
>few|TRBV6-1|TRBJ2-1|TRBD2
TGTGCCAGCAGTGAAAAGGGCGGGACTAGACTGTTCTTC
CASSEKGGTRLFF
>few|TRBV23-1|TRBJ2-1|TRBD1
TGCGCCAGCAGTCAATCTGTGACAGGGGGCTTGGACAATGAGCAGTTCTTC
CASSQSVTGGLDNEQFF
>few|TRBV7-6|TRBJ2-3|.
TGTGCCAGCAGCTTAGTCGGGCAGGGTGTCACAGATACGCAGTATTTT
CASSLVGQGVTDTQYF
>few|TRBV27|TRBJ2-7|.
TGTGCCAGCAGTATGCTGAGCTCCTACGAGCAGTACTTC
CASSMLSSYEQYF
>medium-sized|TRBV15|TRBJ1-2|.
TGTGCCACCAGCAGAGATATGGGCCTTCTTTATGGCTACACCTTC
CATSRDMGLLYGYTF
>few|TRBV5-1|TRBJ2-4|TRBD1
TGCGCCAGCAGCCTCGGGACAGGAGTGCTACACGCACTAGCCAAAAACATTCAGTACTTC
CASSLGTGVLHALAKNIQYF
>few|TRBV7-6|TRBJ2-1|.
TGTGCCAGCAGCAAAAGGGGCAGCCACAATGAGCAGTTCTTC
CASSKRGSHNEQFF
>few|TRBV12-3/TRBV12-4|TRBJ1-1|TRBD1
TGTGCCAGCAGTAGCCAGGGGGCGGGACAAAAAGCTTTCTTT
CASSSQGAGQKAFF
>medium-sized|TRBV6-5|TRBJ2-1|.
TGTGCCAGCAGTTACGATGAAAGACCTTACAATGAGCAGTTCTTC
CASSYDERPYNEQFF
>medium-sized|TRBV27|TRBJ1-2|.
TGTGCCAGCAGTTGGAATTCGAACTATGGCTACACCTTC
CASSWNSNYGYTF
>few|TRBV5-1|TRBJ2-1|TRBD2
TGCGCCAGCAGCCTTAGCGGGGGGTATTACAATGAGCAGTTCTTC
CASSLSGGYYNEQFF
>few|TRBV2|TRBJ2-7|.
TGTGCCAGCAATGGAGGCGGGATGTCCTACGAGCAGTACTTC
CASNGGGMSYEQYF
>few|TRBV21-1|TRBJ1-5|.
TGTGCCAGCAGGAAGGCGGGGATCAATCAGCCCCAGCATTTT
CASRKAGINQPQHF